This TCR beta chain was identified during a study of T cell repertoires in MIS-A myocarditis. Generated by immunoSEQ multiplex PCR, the TCRdb table keeps only in-frame clones and is missing some. The sample carries 14,000 to 15,000 clones, around 69% recorded once. This clone was picked up a small number of times. V shed 0 bases and J shed 0 bases, with 9 bases lying between them. The germline gives CDR1 MNHEY, CDR2 SVGEGT. The CDR3 is made up of 16 amino acids. V gene TRBV6-2 or TRBV6-3 combines with J gene TRBJ1-5; D perhaps matches TRBD1 (5 bases). The sample consisted of left ventricle heart tissue obtained at autopsy. The clonotype originates from a man aged 18 to 35 with fulminant myocarditis from multisystem inflammatory syndrome in adults (MIS-A) after COVID-19. DNA for the CDR3: TGTGCCAGCAGTTACTCGACAGTTTATAGCAATCAGCCCCAGCATTTT. Residues: CASSYSTVYSNQPQHF.